The clone carrying this T cell receptor (beta chain) was found once. Germline V CDR1 and CDR2: SGHTA, FQGNSA. Trimming cost V 6 bases and J 3 bases; bases outside gene matches: 8. This CDR3 has 15 amino acids. This entry is derived from a study of blood T cell repertoires in COVID-19. For the study at large: COVID-19 samples collected from the United States, Italy and Spain covered acute and convalescent phases.

Profiled with immunoSEQ multiplex PCR; TCRdb holds only in-frame clones, not every one. The top ten hold approximately 5.5% of the sample, which has 150,000 to 200,000 clones, around nine tenths seen once. The chain couples TRBV7-2 to TRBJ2-3; 8 nucleotides agree with TRBD1. Sequences were obtained from peripheral blood. This sequence was found in a man aged 35 to 55 with active or convalescent COVID-19. The CDR3 is CASSLRQGWTDTQYF. As DNA, the CDR3 is TGTGCCAGCAGTCTCAGACAGGGGTGGACAGATACGCAGTATTTT.